A selection of T cell receptor beta chains follows, all from one sample in a study of OX40 agonist ivuxolimab in advanced cancers. The data were produced by immunoSEQ multiplex PCR, yet TCRdb's version contains in-frame clones alone and is incomplete. The table records under 100,000 clones, 81% of them present only once. The material sequenced was CD4+ or CD8+ T cells sorted from blood, taken in a trial of the OX40 agonist ivuxolimab. The receptor source for this set is an adult with an advanced solid tumor such as melanoma, head and neck, liver or kidney cancer. Both conserved end residues are part of each CDR3. The D gene is left open where the match is weak. The size field is filled for only some rows; it gives once, few, many or a size class.

cdr3_aa cdr3_nt v_call clone_size d_call j_call
CASSLSSGIGYEQYF TGTGCCAGCAGCTTATCAAGCGGGATCGGCTACGAGCAGTACTTC TRBV7-8 . TRBD2 TRBJ2-7
CASSLAPYEGVTEAFF TGTGCCAGCAGCTTAGCGCCGTACGAGGGGGTGACTGAAGCTTTCTTT TRBV7-2 . . TRBJ1-1
CATSRDTSDRGSEAFF TGTGCCACCAGCAGAGACACGAGTGACAGGGGCTCTGAAGCTTTCTTT TRBV15 once TRBD1 TRBJ1-1
CASSLVLGTGDGYTF TGTGCCAGCAGCTTAGTGTTAGGGACAGGGGATGGCTACACCTTC TRBV7-2 . TRBD1 TRBJ1-2
CASSPTGTGELFF TGCGCCAGCAGCCCCACAGGGACCGGGGAGCTGTTTTTT TRBV5-1 . . TRBJ2-2
CASSRRADTQYF TGTGCCAGTAGTAGGAGAGCCGATACGCAGTATTTT TRBV19 few . TRBJ2-3
CATAQRSYEQYF TGTGCTACGGCCCAGCGGAGCTACGAGCAGTACTTC TRBV2 few . TRBJ2-7
CASSGQSSGANVLTF TGTGCCAGCAGTGGACAGAGCTCTGGGGCCAACGTCCTGACTTTC TRBV6-1 . . TRBJ2-6
CASSLRGAGRWENTEAFF TGTGCCAGCAGCTTACGAGGGGCAGGGAGGTGGGAGAACACTGAAGCTTTCTTT TRBV7-3 . . TRBJ1-1
CATSRDGHEAFF TGTGCCACCAGCAGAGATGGGCATGAAGCTTTCTTT TRBV15 . . TRBJ1-1
CASSIGRTEAFF TGTGCCAGTAGTATCGGGAGGACTGAAGCTTTCTTT TRBV19 . . TRBJ1-1
CASSFQGVDLETQYF TGTGCCAGCAGTTTCCAGGGGGTGGACCTTGAGACCCAGTACTTC TRBV6-5 . TRBD1 TRBJ2-5
CASSPWTGGYTF TGTGCCAGCAGTCCTTGGACGGGCGGCTACACCTTC TRBV6-1 . . TRBJ1-2
CASSPSPVGTETQYF TGTGCCAGCAGCCCCTCTCCCGTAGGAACCGAGACCCAGTACTTC TRBV9 . . TRBJ2-5
CASSTGTSGHNEQFF TGTGCCAGCAGCACTGGGACTAGCGGCCACAATGAGCAGTTCTTC TRBV7-3 . TRBD2 TRBJ2-1
CAKGLDHNEQFF TGTGCCAAGGGGCTAGACCACAATGAGCAGTTCTTC TRBV7-9 . . TRBJ2-1
CASRAGTTNEKLFF TGTGCCAGCAGAGCCGGGACAACTAATGAAAAACTGTTTTTT TRBV6-1 . . TRBJ1-4
CSAAKTSYEEDGYTF TGCAGCGCCGCTAAGACTTCGTATGAGGAGGATGGCTACACCTTC TRBV29-1 many . TRBJ1-2
CASSLRGGREETQYF TGTGCCAGCAGCTTAAGGGGAGGCCGAGAAGAGACCCAGTACTTC TRBV7-3 . . TRBJ2-5
CASSPPGTSGVTDTQYF TGTGCCAGCTCACCCCCTGGGACTAGCGGAGTGACAGATACGCAGTATTTT TRBV18 . TRBD2 TRBJ2-3
CASSLAKLQETQYF TGCGCCAGCAGCTTGGCAAAGCTGCAAGAGACCCAGTACTTC TRBV5-1 . . TRBJ2-5
CASSPANPDTQYF TGTGCCAGCTCACCAGCAAACCCGGATACGCAGTATTTT TRBV18 . . TRBJ2-3
CASSSILGDSGYTF TGTGCCAGCAGCTCCATTTTGGGGGATTCGGGCTACACCTTC TRBV5-6 . . TRBJ1-2
CASSPMWGQGGVANYGYTF TGTGCCAGCAGTCCGATGTGGGGACAGGGAGGGGTTGCTAACTATGGCTACACCTTC TRBV2 few TRBD1 TRBJ1-2
CASSYWGGQGGDTQYF TGTGCCAGCAGTTACTGGGGGGGACAGGGCGGTGATACGCAGTATTTT TRBV6-5 . TRBD1 TRBJ2-3
CASSPTRLRQGDTGELFF TGTGCCAGCAGCCCTACCCGCCTCAGACAGGGGGACACCGGGGAGCTGTTTTTT TRBV13 . TRBD1 TRBJ2-2
CASSLGLWGELFF TGTGCCAGCAGCCTAGGCTTGTGGGGGGAGCTGTTTTTT TRBV7-9 . . TRBJ2-2
CATSRVSGDQPQHF TGTGCCACCAGCAGAGTTTCCGGAGATCAGCCCCAGCATTTT TRBV15 . . TRBJ1-5
CASSRGPAPYGYTF TGTGCCAGCTCTAGGGGGCCGGCCCCCTATGGCTACACCTTC TRBV19 . TRBD1 TRBJ1-2
CASSQTNEGRLYEQYF TGCGCCAGCAGCCAAACCAACGAGGGACGGCTATACGAGCAGTACTTC TRBV4-1 . . TRBJ2-7
CASSGSSGNTIYF TGTGCCAGCAGCGGGAGCTCTGGAAACACCATATATTTT TRBV7-9 . . TRBJ1-3
CASGQLTGGTEAFF TGTGCTAGTGGCCAACTGACAGGGGGGACTGAAGCTTTCTTT TRBV12-5 once TRBD1 TRBJ1-1
CASSVGSGVDEQYF TGTGCCAGCAGCGTAGGTTCGGGAGTTGACGAGCAGTACTTC TRBV9 . . TRBJ2-7
CASSPSNRGQGYNGYTF TGCGCCAGCAGCCCTTCAAACCGGGGACAGGGGTATAATGGCTACACCTTC TRBV5-1 once TRBD1 TRBJ1-2